This record covers a single T cell receptor beta chain. Its cognate antigen is unknown. The data were taken from a study of cytomegalovirus exposure and HLA in healthy donors. Study results and caveats: Exclusion applied to some V segments, including TRBV6-2 and TRBV6-3, as they were indistinguishable.

The PCR had 60 Vbeta and 13 Jbeta primers. Repertoires were generated with immunoSEQ multiplex PCR, while TCRdb's copy carries only in-frame clones and drops some. Of about 68,000 clones in the sample, roughly four fifths are singletons; the top ten hold 5% to 8.5%. Trimming removed 5 bases from V and 0 bases from J, with 17 bases in between. The CDR3 is 18 amino acids. Germline lookup yields CDR1 SGHTA and CDR2 FQGNSA. This receptor was obtained from a human donor in good health. Sequencing was performed on PBMCs. V and J are TRBV7-2 and TRBJ1-6; TRBD1 might be the D (5 bases). The DNA of the CDR3 is TGTGCCAGCAGCGAAGATACTTACAGGAGCTCCTATAATTCACCCCTCCACTTT. It encodes CASSEDTYRSSYNSPLHF.